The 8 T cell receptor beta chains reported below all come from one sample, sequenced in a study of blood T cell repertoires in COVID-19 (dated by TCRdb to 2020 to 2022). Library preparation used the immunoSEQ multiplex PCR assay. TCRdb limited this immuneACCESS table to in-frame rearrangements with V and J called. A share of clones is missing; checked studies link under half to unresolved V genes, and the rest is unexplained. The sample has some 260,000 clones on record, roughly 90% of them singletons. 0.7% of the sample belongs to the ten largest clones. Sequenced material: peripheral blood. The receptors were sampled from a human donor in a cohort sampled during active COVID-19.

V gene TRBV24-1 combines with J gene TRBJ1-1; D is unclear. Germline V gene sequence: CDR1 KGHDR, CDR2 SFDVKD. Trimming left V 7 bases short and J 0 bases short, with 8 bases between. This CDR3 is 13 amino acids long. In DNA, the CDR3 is TGTGCCACCAGGGGGAGGGTGAACACTGAAGCTTTCTTT. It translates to CATRGRVNTEAFF.

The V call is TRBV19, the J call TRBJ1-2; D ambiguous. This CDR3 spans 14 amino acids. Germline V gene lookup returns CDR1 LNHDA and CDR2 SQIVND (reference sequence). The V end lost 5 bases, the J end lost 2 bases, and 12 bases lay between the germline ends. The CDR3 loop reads CASSPWARNYGYTF. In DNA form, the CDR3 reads TGTGCCAGTAGTCCCTGGGCCCGGAACTATGGCTACACCTTC.

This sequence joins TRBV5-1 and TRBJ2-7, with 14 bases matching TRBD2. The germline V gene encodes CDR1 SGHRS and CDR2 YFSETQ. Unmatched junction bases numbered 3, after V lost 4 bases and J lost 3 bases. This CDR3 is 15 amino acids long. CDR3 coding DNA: TGCGCCAGCAGCCTAGGGACTAGCGGGGGCTACGAGCAGTACTTC. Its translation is CASSLGTSGGYEQYF.

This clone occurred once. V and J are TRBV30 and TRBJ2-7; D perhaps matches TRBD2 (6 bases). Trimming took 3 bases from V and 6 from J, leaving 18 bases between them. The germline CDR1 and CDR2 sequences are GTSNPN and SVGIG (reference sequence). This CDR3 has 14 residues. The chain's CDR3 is CAWSTGLTTLEQYF. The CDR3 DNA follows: TGTGCCTGGAGCACGGGACTTACCACCCTCGAGCAGTACTTC.

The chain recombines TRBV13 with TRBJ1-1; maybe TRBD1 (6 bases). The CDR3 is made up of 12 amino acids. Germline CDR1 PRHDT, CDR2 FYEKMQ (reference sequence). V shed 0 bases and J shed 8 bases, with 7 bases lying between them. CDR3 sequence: CASSLGTGEAFF. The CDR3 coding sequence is TGTGCCAGCAGCTTAGGAACAGGGGAAGCTTTCTTT.

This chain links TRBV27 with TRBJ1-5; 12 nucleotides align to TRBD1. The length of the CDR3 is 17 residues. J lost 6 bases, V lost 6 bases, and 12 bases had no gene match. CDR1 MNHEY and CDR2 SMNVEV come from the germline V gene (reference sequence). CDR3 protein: CASRTTGTGGLGQPQHF. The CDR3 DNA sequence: TGTGCCAGCAGGACTACCGGGACAGGGGGCCTTGGTCAGCCCCAGCATTTT.

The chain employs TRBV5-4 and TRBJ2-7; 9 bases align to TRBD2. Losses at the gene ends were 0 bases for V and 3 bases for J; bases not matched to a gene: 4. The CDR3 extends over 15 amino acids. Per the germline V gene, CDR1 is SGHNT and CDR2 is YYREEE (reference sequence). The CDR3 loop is CASSLGLAEGYEQYF. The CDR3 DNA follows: TGTGCCAGCAGCTTGGGACTAGCGGAGGGCTACGAGCAGTACTTC.

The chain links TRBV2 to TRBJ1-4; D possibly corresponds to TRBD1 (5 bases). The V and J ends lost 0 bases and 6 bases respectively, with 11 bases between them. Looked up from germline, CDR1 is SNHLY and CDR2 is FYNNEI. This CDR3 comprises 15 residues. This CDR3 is CASSEAGQGDEKLFF. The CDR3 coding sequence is TGTGCCAGCAGTGAAGCTGGCCAGGGCGATGAAAAACTGTTTTTT.